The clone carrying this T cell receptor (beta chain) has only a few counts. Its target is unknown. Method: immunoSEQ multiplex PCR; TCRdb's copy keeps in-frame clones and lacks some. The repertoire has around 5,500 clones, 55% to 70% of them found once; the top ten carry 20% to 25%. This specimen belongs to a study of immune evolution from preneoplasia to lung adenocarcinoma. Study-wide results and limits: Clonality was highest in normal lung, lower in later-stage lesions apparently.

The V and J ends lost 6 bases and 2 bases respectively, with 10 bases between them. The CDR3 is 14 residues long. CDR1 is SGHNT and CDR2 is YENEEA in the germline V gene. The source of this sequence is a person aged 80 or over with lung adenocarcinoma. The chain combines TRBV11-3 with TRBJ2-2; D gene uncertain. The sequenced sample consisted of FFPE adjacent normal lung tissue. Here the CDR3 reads CASSQSDNTGELFF. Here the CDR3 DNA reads TGTGCCAGCAGTCAGTCCGACAACACCGGGGAGCTGTTTTTT.